These T cell receptor beta chains were read from a single sample in a study of blood T cell repertoires in COVID-19. Sequencing used immunoSEQ multiplex PCR; TCRdb keeps in-frame clones, though not all of them. The table lists about 230,000 clones, about four fifths of them singletons. Sequenced material: peripheral blood. The receptors here all came from a woman older than 75 with COVID-19, enrolled during active disease. Both conserved end residues are part of each CDR3. D genes are given only for firm matches. Clone size is not always given. Where it is, it says once, few, many or a class for expanded clones.

>TRBV28|TRBD1|-|TRBJ1-1
TGTGCCAGTCGATCCGGGACAGGAGAAGCTTTCTTT
CASRSGTGEAFF
>TRBV5-1|TRBD2|-|TRBJ2-1
TGCGCCAGCAGCCCTGGATACAGACCGGAAAGCGGGGGGGCTCGGAATGAGCAGTTCTTC
CASSPGYRPESGGARNEQFF
>TRBV3-1/TRBV3-2|TRBD2|-|TRBJ2-1
TGTGCCAGCAGCCCTTCCGGGACTAGTAGGGCCAATGAGCAGTTCTTC
CASSPSGTSRANEQFF
>TRBV28|-|-|TRBJ1-3
TGTGCCAGCAGGCCCCAGGGGTCTGGAAACACCATATATTTT
CASRPQGSGNTIYF
>TRBV6-6|-|-|TRBJ2-2
TGTGCCAGCAAGTCCCCGGCGGCCAACGGGGAGCTGTTTTTT
CASKSPAANGELFF
>TRBV19|TRBD2|-|TRBJ2-1
TGTGCCAGTCAGGCCCAAGCGGGATACAATGAGCAGTTCTTC
CASQAQAGYNEQFF
>TRBV5-1|TRBD1|-|TRBJ1-2
TGCGCCAGCAGCTTGCTTGAGACAGGGACTAGCGGCTACACCTTC
CASSLLETGTSGYTF
>TRBV7-9|TRBD1|-|TRBJ1-2
TGTGCCAGCAGCCGAGTGGACAGGGGAGATGGCTACACCTTC
CASSRVDRGDGYTF
>TRBV30|TRBD1|-|TRBJ1-6
TGTGCCTGGGGAACAGGGGAGGTTTCACCCCTCCACTTT
CAWGTGEVSPLHF
>TRBV6-5|-|-|TRBJ2-3
TGTGCCAGCAGTCGAGGTAGTCCTTTCACAGATACGCAGTATTTT
CASSRGSPFTDTQYF
>TRBV7-9|TRBD1|once|TRBJ1-1
TGTGCCAGCAGCTTAAGTGGACAGGGCGTTGAAGCTTTCTTT
CASSLSGQGVEAFF
>TRBV3-1/TRBV3-2|-|-|TRBJ1-2
TGTGCCAGCAGCCGCTCAACAGTAAACTATGGCTACACCTTC
CASSRSTVNYGYTF
>TRBV7-2|TRBD2|-|TRBJ2-7
TGTGCCAGCAGCAGGGGGACTAGCGGGAGGTACGAGCAGTACTTC
CASSRGTSGRYEQYF